This TCR beta chain was recorded in a study of Graves' ophthalmopathy and Graves' hyperthyroidism. Findings of the study overall: In separating ophthalmopathy from stable hyperthyroidism, a 13-signature model achieved about 90% sensitivity and around 80% specificity.

Germline assignment: CDR1 LNHDA and CDR2 SQIVND (reference sequence). This CDR3 contains 14 residues. The trim removed 6 bases at V and 1 base at J, leaving 5 bases unmatched. Transcripts of RNA were the source for amplifying TCR beta CDR3 regions. RT-PCR was first run with HTBI primers, then multiplex PCR in a second round. One entry per CDR3 protein results from TCRdb running MiXCR on the multiplex PCR reads. The table includes 300,000 to 400,000 distinct CDR3 sequences, roughly a sixth detected once. This clonotype appeared many times. The antigen remains unidentified. The clonotype was recovered from an adult woman with stable Graves' hyperthyroidism. The rearrangement links TRBV19 to TRBJ2-7; 8 bases are shared with TRBD2. The sequenced material came from peripheral blood. The CDR3 region is CASSFVAGSYEQYF. The CDR3 DNA follows: TGTGCCAGTAGCTTCGTAGCGGGGTCCTACGAGCAGTACTTC.